This TCR beta chain derives from a study of blood T cell repertoires in COVID-19. Across the study: Whether acute or convalescent, the COVID-19 samples came from the United States, Italy and Spain.

The protocol was immunoSEQ multiplex PCR, while the TCRdb copy is restricted to in-frame clones and leaves out a portion. This sample has more than 80,000 clones, with around 80% found just once. This clone has only a few counts. The trim removed 4 bases at V and 6 bases at J, leaving 6 bases unmatched. Germline lookup yields CDR1 KGHDR and CDR2 SFDVKD. The CDR3 is 14 residues long. The source is a man older than 75 with COVID-19, enrolled during active disease. The sample taken for sequencing was peripheral blood. The rearrangement joins TRBV24-1 to TRBJ2-5; 8 nucleotides match TRBD1. The CDR3: CATSDNTGGKTQYF. The CDR3 DNA follows: TGTGCCACCAGTGACAATACAGGGGGAAAGACCCAGTACTTC.